The 32 T cell receptor beta chains given below trace back to one sample, sequenced in a study of shared clonotypes between healthy human individuals. The data were produced by immunoSEQ multiplex PCR, yet TCRdb's version contains in-frame clones alone and is incomplete. The data show a few hundred thousand clones, with 95% seen just once and 0.085% to 0.11% held by the top ten. It was CD45RO-negative cells, positively selected for CCR7, that made up naive CD8 cells, with terminally differentiated effector memory CD45RA+ cells excluded. Sequences were obtained from naive CD8+ T cells sorted from blood. These receptors all stem from a woman aged 25 to 39 in good health.

The rearrangement joins TRBV11-3 to TRBJ1-1, with TRBD1 as a possible D gene (5 bases). V gave up 5 bases and J gave up 6 bases, with 10 bases separating them. Germline values: CDR1 SGHNT, CDR2 YENEEA. The CDR3 extends over 12 amino acids. The CDR3 region has the DNA TGTGCCAGCAGCCTGGGACGGTCTGAAGCTTTCTTT. Protein: CASSLGRSEAFF.

This chain joins TRBV7-9 and TRBJ1-1; the D is unclear. Germline values: CDR1 SEHNR, CDR2 FQNEAQ (reference sequence). The CDR3 totals 13 residues. V was clipped by 5 bases and J by 7 bases, with 14 bases between them. As DNA, the CDR3 is TGTGCCAGCAGCCGTCGTGGGTTGAGTGAAGCTTTCTTT. Amino acid sequence: CASSRRGLSEAFF.

The rearrangement links TRBV27 to TRBJ1-2; 8 bases align to TRBD1. The CDR3 runs to 14 residues. With V trimmed by 5 bases and J by 2 bases, 4 bases remained unmatched. CDR1 and CDR2 from the germline V gene are MNHEY and SMNVEV (reference sequence). CDR3 loop: CASSVTGVNYGYTF. The CDR3 region has the DNA TGTGCCAGCAGTGTGACAGGGGTAAACTATGGCTACACCTTC.

The J gene is TRBJ1-1, the V gene TRBV11-2; D is ambiguous. CDR3 size: 14 residues. The germline V gene has CDR1 SGHAT and CDR2 FQNNGV. The V gene lost 2 bases and the J gene lost 8 bases, with 15 bases spanning the gap. The chain's CDR3 is CASSLYTTAEEAFF. CDR3 nucleotides: TGTGCCAGCAGCTTATATACGACTGCCGAAGAAGCTTTCTTT.

The chain recombines TRBV10-1 with TRBJ2-1; 7 bases match TRBD1. Germline V CDR1 and CDR2: WNHNN, SYGVQD (reference sequence). V lost 6 bases to trimming and J lost 0 bases; unmatched junction nucleotides: 5. This CDR3 is built from 15 residues. The DNA for the CDR3 is TGCGCCAGCAGAACAGACAGGGACTCCTACAATGAGCAGTTCTTC. This sequence encodes CASRTDRDSYNEQFF.

The genes are TRBV9 and TRBJ1-1; no clear D. The germline gives CDR1 SGDLS, CDR2 YYNGEE. The CDR3 runs 13 residues. The V end lost 3 bases, the J end lost 1 base, and 7 bases lay between the germline ends. In DNA, the CDR3 is TGTGCCAGCAGCGCCCGGGGGAACACTGAAGCTTTCTTT. This translates into CASSARGNTEAFF.

V is TRBV2 and J is TRBJ2-2; D is unresolved. This CDR3 contains 14 residues. V was clipped by 2 bases and J by 7 bases, with 11 bases between them. The germline V gene encodes CDR1 SNHLY and CDR2 FYNNEI. CDR3 sequence: CASSERTAGGELFF. The CDR3 DNA reads TGTGCCAGCAGTGAAAGGACGGCTGGCGGGGAGCTGTTTTTT.

The V gene is TRBV9, the J gene TRBJ1-2; D possibly corresponds to TRBD1 (6 bases). Germline-derived CDR1 and CDR2 are SGDLS and YYNGEE. The V end was cut by 0 bases, the J end by 2 bases, with 11 bases between. The CDR3 runs 15 residues. The CDR3 DNA follows: TGTGCCAGCAGCGTAGTATCGGGGGCGAACTATGGCTACACCTTC. This sequence encodes CASSVVSGANYGYTF. Looking up the rest from reference TRBV9 and TRBJ1-2 gives the full variable domain: DSGVTQTPKHLITATGQRVTLRCSPRSGDLSVYWYQQSLDQGLQFLIQYYNGEERAKGNILERFSAQQFPDLHSELNLSSLELGDSALYFCASSVVSGANYGYTFGSGTRLTVV.

This clone was recorded a few times. The sample has other DNA sequences that encode this CDR3 too. The CDR3 sequence: CASSLQGLGYEQYF. The CDR3 bases are TGTGCCAGCAGTTTACAGGGGCTAGGGTACGAGCAGTACTTC. The chain couples TRBV27 to TRBJ2-7, with a tentative D call TRBD1 (6 bases). The CDR3 covers 14 residues. Germline assignment: CDR1 MNHEY and CDR2 SMNVEV (reference sequence). Trimming removed 2 bases at V and 4 bases at J, with 12 bases between.

The chain has TRBV4-2 and TRBJ1-2, with 9 bases lining up with TRBD1. CDR3 length: 17 residues. V shed 2 bases, J shed 3 bases, and the junction held 10 bases outside the gene matches. Germline CDR1 and CDR2: LGHNA and YNFKEQ. Here the CDR3 reads CASSQLDRGVKDYGYTF. CDR3 coding DNA: TGTGCCAGCAGCCAACTGGACAGGGGAGTCAAGGACTATGGCTACACCTTC.

V is TRBV13 and J is TRBJ1-5; D might be TRBD1 (5 bases). The CDR3 runs to 16 residues. Germline V gene data show CDR1 as PRHDT and CDR2 as FYEKMQ (reference sequence). Deletions cut 4 bases from V and 1 base from J, with 14 bases between. CDR3 region: CASSSDPGQSNQPQHF. In nucleotides, the CDR3 is TGTGCCAGCAGCTCGGATCCAGGGCAGAGCAATCAGCCCCAGCATTTT.

V and J are TRBV5-1 and TRBJ2-1; D is unresolved. With 1 base removed from V and 0 bases from J, the gap between germline ends came to 8 bases. The CDR3 extends over 15 amino acids. Per the germline V gene, CDR1 is SGHRS and CDR2 is YFSETQ. The CDR3 loop reads CASSLSESSYNEQFF. CDR3 bases: TGCGCCAGCAGCTTGAGCGAAAGCTCCTACAATGAGCAGTTCTTC.

The CDR3 DNA reads TGCAGTGGGGACAGGGAGTATGGCTACACCTTC. Encoded protein: CSGDREYGYTF. The chain combines TRBV20-1 with TRBJ1-2; 9 bases agree with TRBD1. Germline values: CDR1 DFQATT, CDR2 SNEGSKA (reference sequence). This CDR3 is 11 amino acids long. With 7 bases clipped from V and 5 bases from J, the junction kept 2 bases outside the gene matches.

V is TRBV14 and J is TRBJ2-1; D is unresolved. There are 18 residues in the CDR3. Germline V gene sequence: CDR1 SGHDN, CDR2 FVKESK. V lost 2 bases to trimming and J lost 5 bases, with 22 bases between them. CDR3 coding DNA: TGTGCCAGCAGCCAAAAGGTTTATGGTGGCGGAATCAACAATGAGCAGTTCTTC. This translates into CASSQKVYGGGINNEQFF. The full variable domain, rest sourced from reference TRBV14 and TRBJ2-1, is EAGVTQFPSHSVIEKGQTVTLRCDPISGHDNLYWYRRVMGKEIKFLLHFVKESKQDESGMPNNRFLAERTGGTYSTLKVQPAELEDSGVYFCASSQKVYGGGINNEQFFGPGTRLTVL.

V usage is TRBV2 and J usage is TRBJ1-1, with D possibly matching TRBD1 (5 bases). The CDR3 consists of 13 residues. The V gene's germline CDR1 is SNHLY and CDR2 FYNNEI. Trimming took 7 bases from V and 8 from J, leaving 17 bases between them. CDR3 sequence reads: CASTGAVTEEAFF. The CDR3, as DNA: TGTGCCAGCACCGGGGCGGTTACGGAGGAAGCTTTCTTT. The full variable domain, rest sourced from reference TRBV2 and TRBJ1-1, is EPEVTQTPSHQVTQMGQEVILRCVPISNHLYFYWYRQILGQKVEFLVSFYNNEISEKSEIFDDQFSVERPDGSNFTLKIRSTKLEDSAMYFCASTGAVTEEAFFGQGTRLTVV.

This chain connects TRBV4-1 to TRBJ2-1; D is ambiguous. The CDR3 consists of 14 residues. CDR1 and CDR2 from the germline V gene are MGHRA and YSYEKL. The V gene lost 3 bases and the J gene lost 5 bases, with 11 bases spanning the gap. The CDR3 loop reads CASSHLAYDNEQFF. The CDR3 DNA is TGCGCCAGCAGCCACCTCGCGTACGACAATGAGCAGTTCTTC.

V usage is TRBV5-1 and J usage is TRBJ2-1; D call uncertain. The V end was cut by 1 base, the J end by 3 bases, with 8 bases between. The CDR3 has 14 amino acids. The germline V gene encodes CDR1 SGHRS and CDR2 YFSETQ. The CDR3 nucleotides are TGCGCCAGCAGCTTGTTTTACGACTACAATGAGCAGTTCTTC. Translated: CASSLFYDYNEQFF.

The V gene is TRBV6-1, the J gene TRBJ1-1; 11 nucleotides align to TRBD1. The germline V gene encodes CDR1 MNHNS and CDR2 SASEGT. The V and J ends lost 1 base and 7 bases, in that order; junction bases with no gene match: 2. The length of the CDR3 is 14 residues. Here the CDR3 DNA reads TGTGCCAGCAGTGAAGGGACAGGGGGCTATGAAGCTTTCTTT. Translation gives CASSEGTGGYEAFF.

This chain uses TRBV19 with TRBJ1-4, with TRBD1 identical over 7 bases. This CDR3 has 14 residues. V gave up 4 bases and J gave up 10 bases; unmatched junction bases: 9. The germline V gene encodes CDR1 LNHDA and CDR2 SQIVND (reference sequence). CDR3 nucleotides: TGTGCCAGTAGTACCCTACAGGGGAGTAGAAAACTGTTTTTT. Its protein is CASSTLQGSRKLFF.

Only one count was recorded for this clone. CDR3 protein: CASSQSDGATNEKLFF. In DNA form, the CDR3 reads TGTGCCAGCAGCCAATCGGACGGTGCAACTAATGAAAAACTGTTTTTT. This chain connects TRBV4-2 to TRBJ1-4, with unresolved D. The CDR3 is made up of 16 amino acids. Germline loops: CDR1 LGHNA, CDR2 YNFKEQ. V lost 2 bases to trimming and J lost 0 bases, with 10 bases between them.

The chain uses TRBV11-2 and TRBJ2-5; D might be TRBD1 or TRBD2, each matching 5 bases. Trimming pared 3 bases from V and 0 bases from J, leaving 11 bases between. Looked up from germline, CDR1 is SGHAT and CDR2 is FQNNGV. There are 15 residues in the CDR3. CDR3 sequence: CASSFGTTYQETQYF. The CDR3 bases are TGTGCCAGCAGCTTTGGGACGACCTACCAAGAGACCCAGTACTTC.

The chain joins TRBV6-1 to TRBJ2-7, with 7 bases that match TRBD1. V lost 3 bases and J lost 2; bases outside the gene matches: 4. Germline-derived CDR1 and CDR2 are MNHNS and SASEGT. The CDR3 contains 14 residues. CDR3 amino acids: CASSDPGQPYEQYF. CDR3 nucleotides: TGTGCCAGCAGTGACCCGGGACAGCCCTACGAGCAGTACTTC.

The rearrangement uses TRBV10-3 and TRBJ2-1, with D tentatively TRBD1 (5 bases). The germline gives CDR1 ENHRY, CDR2 SYGVKD. There are 15 residues in the CDR3. The V and J ends lost 3 bases and 0 bases respectively, with 9 bases between them. The CDR3 region is CAISDAGYSYNEQFF. The DNA of the CDR3 is TGTGCCATCAGTGACGCAGGGTACTCCTACAATGAGCAGTTCTTC.

About this clone itself: Different DNA sequences within this sample yield the same CDR3. This chain links TRBV5-6 with TRBJ1-5; tentatively, D is TRBD1 (6 bases). CDR3 length: 13 residues. The germline CDR1 and CDR2 sequences are SGHDT and YYEEEE. V lost 2 bases to trimming and J lost 6 bases, with 9 bases between them. DNA of the CDR3: TGTGCCAGCAGCTTAGGGGGTTTTCAGCCCCAGCATTTT. Its protein is CASSLGGFQPQHF.

This sequence joins TRBV6-5 and TRBJ2-1; the match to TRBD2 covers 7 bases. With V trimmed by 5 bases and J by 8 bases, 12 bases remained unmatched. CDR1 and CDR2 (germline): MNHEY, SVGAGI. The CDR3 runs to 15 residues. CDR3 in DNA: TGTGCCAGCAGTCCACTTGCGGGAGTTTATGATGAGCAGTTCTTC. It translates to CASSPLAGVYDEQFF.

The chain is built from TRBV7-9 and TRBJ2-3, with TRBD2 as a possible D gene (6 bases). Germline V gene lookup returns CDR1 SEHNR and CDR2 FQNEAQ (reference sequence). The germline V and J ends were trimmed by 5 bases and 4 bases, with 16 bases remaining between them. The CDR3 runs to 15 residues. Here the CDR3 reads CASSPSVGSADTQYF. CDR3 coding DNA: TGTGCCAGCAGCCCTAGCGTGGGAAGCGCAGATACGCAGTATTTT.

The rearrangement joins TRBV28 to TRBJ1-1, with D uncertain. The CDR3 sequence is 13 residues long. Trimming left V 7 bases short and J 7 bases short, with 16 bases between. The germline gives CDR1 MDHEN, CDR2 SYDVKM. CDR3 sequence reads: CASTYRLSDEAFF. In DNA form, the CDR3 reads TGTGCCAGCACCTACCGATTGTCGGATGAAGCTTTCTTT. The entire variable domain, with the rest obtained from reference TRBV28 and TRBJ1-1, is as follows: DVKVTQSSRYLVKRTGEKVFLECVQDMDHENMFWYRQDPGLGLRLIYFSYDVKMKEKGDIPEGYSVSREKKERFSLILESASTNQTSMYLCASTYRLSDEAFFGQGTRLTVV.

J is TRBJ2-1 and V is TRBV7-8, with 9 bases that match TRBD2. With V trimmed by 5 bases and J by 6 bases, 8 bases remained unmatched. Germline assignment: CDR1 SGHVS and CDR2 FQNEAQ. The CDR3 spans 15 residues. DNA for the CDR3: TGTGCCAGCAGCCCGGGGGCGGGAGGGGGCAATGAGCAGTTCTTC. Its protein product is CASSPGAGGGNEQFF.

The chain carries TRBV5-8 and TRBJ2-1; D might be TRBD2 (5 bases). V was shortened by 5 bases and J by 4 bases, with 16 bases between the two germline ends. Germline V gene data show CDR1 as SGHTS and CDR2 as YDEGEE. The CDR3 is made up of 15 amino acids. The CDR3 DNA sequence: TGTGCCAGCAGTCTGACGGGATCTACTTACAATGAGCAGTTCTTC. It is translated as CASSLTGSTYNEQFF.

This chain joins TRBV27 and TRBJ1-2; 8 bases are a match to TRBD1. Germline V gives CDR1 MNHEY, CDR2 SMNVEV (reference sequence). The CDR3 is 14 amino acids. The V segment lost 5 bases and the J segment 7 bases; nucleotides outside the gene matches: 9. In nucleotides, the CDR3 is TGTGCCAGCAGTCCCCAGGGGGCGTTTGGTGGCTACACCTTC. Translated, it gives CASSPQGAFGGYTF.

A single count supports this clone. V usage is TRBV4-2 and J usage is TRBJ1-2; D is unresolved. Germline values: CDR1 LGHNA, CDR2 YNFKEQ. Trimming removed 0 bases at V and 7 bases at J, with 9 bases between. There are 13 residues in the CDR3. CDR3 amino acids: CASSQEAGSGYTF. CDR3 DNA sequence: TGTGCCAGCAGCCAAGAAGCGGGTTCTGGCTACACCTTC.

This clone has just one count. This sequence joins TRBV9 and TRBJ2-2; D might be TRBD2 (5 bases). This CDR3 is built from 17 residues. Germline lookup yields CDR1 SGDLS and CDR2 YYNGEE. V dropped 0 bases and J dropped 7 bases, with 19 bases sitting between them. CDR3 in amino acids: CASSVGSDEPGGGELFF. CDR3 bases: TGTGCCAGCAGCGTAGGTAGTGATGAACCCGGAGGCGGGGAGCTGTTTTTT. Complete variable domain (other parts from reference TRBV9 and TRBJ2-2): DSGVTQTPKHLITATGQRVTLRCSPRSGDLSVYWYQQSLDQGLQFLIQYYNGEERAKGNILERFSAQQFPDLHSELNLSSLELGDSALYFCASSVGSDEPGGGELFFGEGSRLTVL.